A single sample is the source of the 8 T cell receptor beta chains below, sequenced in a study of blood T cell repertoires in COVID-19. Sequencing was performed with immunoSEQ multiplex PCR; in TCRdb, only in-frame clones are kept and a portion is missing. The sample shows tens of thousands of clones, approximately 90% of them seen only once. The sequenced sample was peripheral blood. The source is a woman aged 80 or older with acute or convalescent COVID-19.

The chain joins TRBV6-5 to TRBJ1-1; D call uncertain. The CDR3 spans 11 residues. Germline CDR1 reads MNHEY; CDR2 reads SVGAGI. Trimming stripped 10 bases from V and 10 bases from J, with 16 bases between. The CDR3, as DNA: TGTGCCACCTGGTCGAACCGTAGAGCTTTCTTT. It yields the protein CATWSNRRAFF.

The chain combines TRBV6-1 with TRBJ2-2; weak D call: TRBD2 (6 bases). The ends were cut back, 2 bases at V and 4 bases at J, with 14 bases in the middle. Germline assignment: CDR1 MNHNS and CDR2 SASEGT. The CDR3 extends over 16 amino acids. The CDR3 DNA follows: TGTGCCAGCAGTGAACTTCATGGCGGGATCACCGGGGAGCTGTTTTTT. Translation: CASSELHGGITGELFF.

This chain uses TRBV5-1 with TRBJ1-6, with D perhaps TRBD1 (5 bases). V was shortened by 4 bases and J by 7 bases, with 12 bases between the two germline ends. Germline V gives CDR1 SGHRS, CDR2 YFSETQ. The CDR3 has 14 amino acids. CDR3: CASSVSGYNSPLHF. The CDR3 coding sequence is TGCGCCAGCAGCGTATCAGGGTACAATTCACCCCTCCACTTT. Full variable domain (remainder filled in from reference TRBV5-1 and TRBJ1-6): KAGVTQTPRYLIKTRGQQVTLSCSPISGHRSVSWYQQTPGQGLQFLFEYFSETQRNKGNFPGRFSGRQFSNSRSEMNVSTLELGDSALYLCASSVSGYNSPLHFGNGTRLTVT.

The chain employs TRBV10-3 and TRBJ2-1; 10 bases align to TRBD2. CDR1 ENHRY and CDR2 SYGVKD come from the germline V gene. Trimming cost V 2 bases and J 5 bases; bases outside gene matches: 3. This CDR3 has 15 amino acids. The CDR3 nucleotides are TGTGCCATCAGTGAGGGTAGCGGGGGGAACAATGAGCAGTTCTTC. Translating gives CAISEGSGGNNEQFF.

This sequence joins TRBV28 and TRBJ2-7, with 9 bases identical to TRBD1. Losses at the gene ends were 6 bases for V and 6 bases for J; bases not matched to a gene: 6. This CDR3 has 13 residues. Germline V gene sequence: CDR1 MDHEN, CDR2 SYDVKM. The CDR3 is CASRGQGTSEQYF. As DNA, the CDR3 is TGTGCCAGCAGGGGACAGGGTACGAGCGAGCAGTACTTC.

The J gene is TRBJ2-7, the V gene TRBV10-2, with 9 nucleotides matching TRBD2. The CDR3 runs 14 residues. Per the germline V gene, CDR1 is WSHSY and CDR2 is SAAADI. With V trimmed by 6 bases and J by 7 bases, 10 bases remained unmatched. CDR3 sequence: CASSDIAGEEEQYF. The CDR3 region has the DNA TGCGCCAGCAGCGATATAGCGGGAGAGGAGGAGCAGTACTTC.

The V gene is TRBV3-1 (or the pseudogene TRBV3-2), the J gene TRBJ1-6; D is ambiguous. The CDR3 has 14 amino acids. Germline CDR1 reads LGHDT; CDR2 reads YNNKEL (reference sequence). V lost 4 bases to trimming and J lost 6 bases, with 10 bases between them. The CDR3: CASSPLMSNSPLHF. Here the CDR3 DNA reads TGTGCCAGCAGCCCTCTCATGAGTAATTCACCCCTCCACTTT.

The rearrangement joins TRBV15 to TRBJ1-4; 8 bases agree with TRBD1. With V trimmed by 1 base and J by 8 bases, 9 bases remained unmatched. Per germline, CDR1 LNHNV and CDR2 YYDKDF (reference sequence). This CDR3 has 16 amino acids. The DNA for the CDR3 is TGTGCCACCAGCAGAGTGGGAGACAGGGGCCGGGAAAAACTGTTTTTT. Protein: CATSRVGDRGREKLFF.